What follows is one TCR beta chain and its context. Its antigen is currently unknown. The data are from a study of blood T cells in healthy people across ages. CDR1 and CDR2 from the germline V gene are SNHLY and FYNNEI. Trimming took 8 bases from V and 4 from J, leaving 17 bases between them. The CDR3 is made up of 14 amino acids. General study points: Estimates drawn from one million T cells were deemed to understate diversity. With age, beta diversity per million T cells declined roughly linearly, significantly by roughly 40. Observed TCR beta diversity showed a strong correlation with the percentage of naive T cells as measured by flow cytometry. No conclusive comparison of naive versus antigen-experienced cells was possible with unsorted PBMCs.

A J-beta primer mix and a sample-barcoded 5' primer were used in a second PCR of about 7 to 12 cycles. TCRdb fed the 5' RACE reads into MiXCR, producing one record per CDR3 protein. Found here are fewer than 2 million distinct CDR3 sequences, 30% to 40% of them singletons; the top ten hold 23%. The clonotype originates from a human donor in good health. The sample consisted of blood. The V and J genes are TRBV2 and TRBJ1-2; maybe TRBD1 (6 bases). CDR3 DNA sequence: TGTGCCAGCCTAATAGAACAGGGCACCTATGGCTACACCTTC. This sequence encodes CASLIEQGTYGYTF.